One sample yielded the 2 T cell receptor beta chains listed below, sequenced in a study of T cell responses to AZD1222 COVID-19 vaccine. The data were produced by immunoSEQ multiplex PCR, yet TCRdb's version contains in-frame clones alone and is incomplete. The sample shows about 130,000 clones, around 90% of them seen only once. The source material was peripheral blood, sampled 28 days after the second AZD1222 dose. The source is an adult who received the AZD1222 COVID-19 vaccine.

This sequence joins TRBV3-1 (or the pseudogene TRBV3-2) and TRBJ1-4, with unresolved D. V was shortened by 4 bases and J by 4 bases, with 10 bases between the two germline ends. CDR1 and CDR2 from the germline V gene are LGHDT and YNNKEL (reference sequence). This CDR3 has 14 residues. CDR3 in amino acids: CASSPKPLNEKLFF. The CDR3 coding sequence is TGTGCCAGCAGCCCGAAACCCCTTAATGAAAAACTGTTTTTT.

The V call is TRBV2, the J call TRBJ1-2; 10 bases are a match to TRBD1. This CDR3 comprises 15 residues. After removal of 3 bases from V and 4 bases from J, the junction contained 5 bases not matched to a gene. Looked up from germline, CDR1 is SNHLY and CDR2 is FYNNEI. CDR3 amino acids: CASSDPGQGFYGYTF. The CDR3 DNA reads as TGTGCCAGCAGTGATCCGGGACAGGGGTTCTATGGCTACACCTTC.